This T cell receptor (beta chain) is drawn from a study of PD-1 blockade in mismatch repair-deficient tumors. In the study overall: Patients had eleven to twelve mismatch repair-deficient cancer types, all previously treated and progressing.

Study-level points and caveats: Tumor-resident clones, often absent from pretreatment blood, expanded after pembrolizumab and then contracted.

Per the germline V gene, CDR1 is SGHAT and CDR2 is FQNNGV. This CDR3 has 15 amino acids. V was clipped by 0 bases and J by 6 bases; unmatched bases: 6. TCRdb keeps only in-frame clones here, not all; method: immunoSEQ multiplex PCR. The data hold under 50,000 clones, with 77% observed a single time. As concerns this clone: Its antigen is not known.

A few pembrolizumab responders had their TCRs sequenced. The clonotype comes from an adult with mismatch repair-deficient cancer. The sequenced sample was PBMCs, obtained before pembrolizumab treatment. The rearrangement links TRBV11-2 to TRBJ2-3; 7 nucleotides match TRBD2. The CDR3 bases are TGTGCCAGCAGCTTAGAGGGTCGGGAGGTTGATACGCAGTATTTT. As protein: CASSLEGREVDTQYF.